Shown below are 24 T cell receptor beta chains from a single sample sequenced in a study of T-cell reconstitution after alpha-beta-depleted transplantation in children. Preparing the TCRbeta library involved the use of unique molecular identifiers. A single record per CDR3 protein comes from TCRdb applying MiXCR to the PCR reads. The sample records around 450,000 distinct CDR3 sequences, about a sixth being singletons. Sequenced material: PBMCs, mostly from graft donor cells, taken 360 days after TCRalphabeta/CD19-depleted stem cell transplant. The receptors were gathered from a boy younger than two who had a stem cell transplant for Wiskott-Aldrich syndrome, so the T cells may come from the graft donor.

In its sample, this clonotype was seen a few times. The rearrangement uses TRBV12-3 or TRBV12-4 and TRBJ2-5; D gene ambiguous. The ends were cut back, 2 bases at V and 7 bases at J, with 5 bases in the middle. This CDR3 region has 11 residues. The CDR3 DNA reads as TGTGCCAGCAGTTTACCAGGGACCCAGTACTTC. This codes for CASSLPGTQYF.

This clonotype has ten or more counts. The chain uses TRBV29-1 and TRBJ2-3, with D hard to call. The CDR3 contains 12 residues. The ends were cut back, 5 bases at V and 2 bases at J, with 8 bases in the middle. Germline values: CDR1 SQVTM, CDR2 ANQGSEA. The CDR3 nucleotides read TGCAGCGTTCAGCGAACCACAGATACGCAGTATTTT. The encoded protein is CSVQRTTDTQYF.

This chain uses TRBV12-3 or TRBV12-4 with TRBJ2-7, with a tentative D call TRBD1 (5 bases). Trimming left V 3 bases short and J 4 bases short, with 16 bases between. This CDR3 contains 15 residues. CDR3 bases: TGTGCCAGCAGTTTGACGGACAAGGCCAAATACGAGCAGTACTTC. This translates into CASSLTDKAKYEQYF.

There are a few counts of this clonotype. The V and J genes are TRBV18 and TRBJ2-5; 7 bases are a match to TRBD2. Trimming cost V 3 bases and J 5 bases; bases outside gene matches: 6. This CDR3 spans 14 amino acids. The germline V gene has CDR1 KGHSH and CDR2 LQKENI. CDR3 loop: CASSPPTSLETQYF. The CDR3 DNA follows: TGTGCCAGCTCACCGCCGACTAGCTTGGAGACCCAGTACTTC. Full variable domain (remainder filled in from reference TRBV18 and TRBJ2-5): NAGVMQNPRHLVRRRGQEARLRCSPMKGHSHVYWYRQLPEEGLKFMVYLQKENIIDESGMPKERFSAEFPKEGPSILRIQQVVRGDSAAYFCASSPPTSLETQYFGPGTRLLVL.

This clonotype was observed a few times. The chain's CDR3 is CASRLSRQTSTDTQYF. CDR3 nucleotide sequence: TGTGCCAGCAGACTTAGCCGGCAGACTAGCACAGATACGCAGTATTTT. This chain uses TRBV6-1 with TRBJ2-3; D gene unclear. Germline V gene sequence: CDR1 MNHNS, CDR2 SASEGT. This CDR3 comprises 16 residues. Trimming took off 6 bases at V and 0 bases at J, with 16 bases between the two ends.

This chain uses TRBV7-6 with TRBJ2-5; either TRBD1 or TRBD2 may fit D (5 bases each). The CDR3 spans 14 residues. V gave up 2 bases and J gave up 4 bases, with 11 bases separating them. The germline gives CDR1 SGHVS, CDR2 FNYEAQ. CDR3 in DNA: TGTGCCAGCAGCTTACGCTCAGGGAGAGAGACCCAGTACTTC. It specifies CASSLRSGRETQYF.

This chain uses TRBV29-1 with TRBJ2-1; a weak D match, TRBD2 (6 bases). The CDR3 contains 13 residues. Deletions cut 3 bases from V and 7 bases from J, with 13 bases between. Germline assignment: CDR1 SQVTM and CDR2 ANQGSEA. CDR3 protein: CSVEPSRGNEQFF. The CDR3, as DNA: TGCAGCGTTGAGCCCTCCCGGGGGAATGAGCAGTTCTTC.

This clonotype was observed at least ten times. The gene calls are TRBV11-2 and TRBJ2-7; D may be TRBD1 or TRBD2 (5 bases each). Trimming pared 1 base from V and 2 bases from J, leaving 12 bases between. From germline, CDR1 is SGHAT and CDR2 FQNNGV. The CDR3 is 15 residues long. The CDR3 spells CASSLAGTGAYEQYF. CDR3 nucleotides: TGTGCCAGCAGCTTAGCCGGGACCGGTGCCTACGAGCAGTACTTC.

This clonotype was seen more than once but under ten times. A read error may produce the germline difference seen at one junction end. The chain recombines TRBV12-3 or TRBV12-4 with TRBJ2-7, with TRBD2 matching 12 bases. This CDR3 region has 14 residues. As DNA, the CDR3 is TGTGCCAGCAGTCTAGCGGGAGGGCCGAACGAGCAGTACTTC. Protein product: CASSLAGGPNEQYF.

The chain employs TRBV7-2 and TRBJ2-1, with 8 bases identical to TRBD2. The CDR3 has 17 residues. Losses at the gene ends were 5 bases for V and 6 bases for J; bases not matched to a gene: 15. Germline loops: CDR1 SGHTA, CDR2 FQGNSA. The CDR3 DNA is TGTGCCAGCAGCGCCCTCAGGACTAGCCCTGTCGGCAATGAGCAGTTCTTC. As protein: CASSALRTSPVGNEQFF.

This sequence joins TRBV5-1 and TRBJ2-2; no clear D gene. V was pared by 0 bases and J by 4 bases, with 13 bases between. The CDR3 loop spans 16 amino acids. Germline lookup yields CDR1 SGHRS and CDR2 YFSETQ. The CDR3 nucleotides are TGCGCCAGCAGCTTGGGCCCTCCCACTCGCACCGGGGAGCTGTTTTTT. Amino acid sequence: CASSLGPPTRTGELFF.

This clonotype was observed a handful of times. The genes are TRBV12-3 or TRBV12-4 and TRBJ1-2; TRBD1 aligns across 8 bases. V lost 3 bases and J lost 7; bases outside the gene matches: 7. The CDR3 spans 14 residues. CDR3 loop: CASSFQGAPIGYTF. CDR3 bases: TGTGCCAGCAGTTTCCAGGGGGCCCCAATTGGCTACACCTTC.

The chain recombines TRBV7-2 with TRBJ2-7; tentative D call: TRBD2 (7 bases). V lost 0 bases, J lost 4 bases, and 19 bases lay in between. The CDR3 contains 17 residues. Germline lookup yields CDR1 SGHTA and CDR2 FQGNSA. This CDR3 reads CASSLAPLQGRGYEQYF. CDR3 DNA sequence: TGTGCCAGCAGCTTAGCTCCCCTCCAGGGGCGGGGGTACGAGCAGTACTTC.

A few counts support this clonotype. V and J are TRBV3-1 and TRBJ2-4; 7 nucleotides match TRBD2. The CDR3 totals 16 residues. CDR1 is LGHDT, CDR2 YNNKEL, per germline (reference sequence). The V gene end was trimmed by 1 base and the J gene end by 6 bases; junction bases not matched to a gene: 9. For the CDR3, the DNA is TGTGCCAGCAGCCAAGCTTCGCGGGAGTTTGGAAACATTCAGTACTTC. This encodes CASSQASREFGNIQYF.

The chain is built from TRBV6-5 and TRBJ2-7, with 9 bases aligning to TRBD1. Losses at the gene ends were 0 bases for V and 2 bases for J; bases not matched to a gene: 5. The CDR3 runs 16 residues. Germline V gives CDR1 MNHEY, CDR2 SVGAGI. CDR3 loop: CASSYSRDRVAYEQYF. DNA of the CDR3: TGTGCCAGCAGTTACTCCCGGGACAGGGTCGCCTACGAGCAGTACTTC.

This clonotype showed up just a few times. The V call is TRBV5-5, the J call TRBJ2-4; no clear D gene. Trimming stripped 0 bases from V and 7 bases from J, with 8 bases between. Germline assignment: CDR1 SGHKS and CDR2 YYEKEE (reference sequence). CDR3 length: 13 residues. The CDR3 is CASSLAARNIQYF. CDR3 in DNA: TGTGCCAGCAGCTTGGCGGCCCGTAACATTCAGTACTTC.

At least ten counts were recorded for this clonotype. This chain uses TRBV5-1 with TRBJ2-5; 10 bases are shared with TRBD1. Germline lookup yields CDR1 SGHRS and CDR2 YFSETQ. The CDR3 consists of 15 residues. V was pared by 0 bases and J by 3 bases, with 2 bases of the junction left unmatched. CDR3 sequence: CASSLGGTGEETQYF. For the CDR3, the DNA is TGCGCCAGCAGCTTGGGAGGGACAGGGGAAGAGACCCAGTACTTC.

V usage is TRBV24-1 and J usage is TRBJ2-3; 7 nucleotides match TRBD1. With V trimmed by 6 bases and J by 6 bases, 5 bases remained unmatched. Germline V gene sequence: CDR1 KGHDR, CDR2 SFDVKD. This CDR3 contains 13 residues. CDR3 DNA sequence: TGTGCCACCAGTTGGCAGGGGGTGGATACGCAGTATTTT. As protein: CATSWQGVDTQYF.

This clonotype has more than one count but fewer than ten. The chain joins TRBV20-1 to TRBJ2-7; D is unclear. The CDR3 contains 13 residues. From germline, CDR1 is DFQATT and CDR2 SNEGSKA (reference sequence). Between the trimmed V and J ends, which lost 3 bases and 5 bases, there was a span of 14 bases. The DNA of the CDR3 is TGCAGTGCTAGTATACCCCCCGTAGACGAGCAGTACTTC. It encodes CSASIPPVDEQYF.

This clonotype was seen a few times. V is TRBV11-2 and J is TRBJ2-7; unclear D gene. Trimming left V 5 bases short and J 5 bases short, with 25 bases between. Germline CDR1 and CDR2: SGHAT and FQNNGV. The CDR3 covers 17 residues. DNA of the CDR3: TGTGCCAGCAGCATTGACGGGCCGGATGTCTTTCCTCACGAGCAGTACTTC. Translated, it gives CASSIDGPDVFPHEQYF. Full variable domain (rest looked up from reference TRBV11-2 and TRBJ2-7): EAGVAQSPRYKIIEKRQSVAFWCNPISGHATLYWYQQILGQGPKLLIQFQNNGVVDDSQLPKDRFSAERLKGVDSTLKIQPAKLEDSAVYLCASSIDGPDVFPHEQYFGPGTRLTVT.

This clonotype occurred a few times. This chain's CDR3 is CATSYKGPGTEAFF. The CDR3, as DNA: TGTGCCACCAGCTACAAGGGGCCGGGCACTGAAGCTTTCTTT. The gene calls are TRBV15 and TRBJ1-1, with D perhaps TRBD1 (5 bases). This CDR3 is 14 amino acids long. Germline V gives CDR1 LNHNV, CDR2 YYDKDF (reference sequence). Trimming took 5 bases from V and 4 from J, leaving 14 bases between them.

A few counts support this clonotype. The J gene is TRBJ2-7, the V gene TRBV12-3 or TRBV12-4; TRBD2 agrees at 7 bases. The CDR3 contains 15 residues. V shed 3 bases, J shed 4 bases, and the junction held 9 bases outside the gene matches. CDR3 sequence: CASSFSVGLLYEQYF. DNA of the CDR3: TGTGCCAGCAGTTTTAGTGTGGGACTACTTTACGAGCAGTACTTC.

This clonotype was counted only a few times. The V call is TRBV7-9, the J call TRBJ2-5; D could derive from TRBD1 or TRBD2 (7 bases each). Trimming took off 5 bases at V and 5 bases at J, with 18 bases between the two ends. This CDR3 contains 15 residues. CDR1 and CDR2 from the germline V gene are SEHNR and FQNEAQ (reference sequence). CDR3 loop: CASSRQGGSAETQYF. DNA for the CDR3: TGTGCCAGCAGCCGACAGGGAGGGAGCGCGGAGACCCAGTACTTC.

V usage is TRBV12-3 or TRBV12-4 and J usage is TRBJ2-1; possibly TRBD2 for D (6 bases). Trimming shortened V by 3 bases and J by 13 bases, and 16 bases separated the two germline ends. The CDR3 covers 13 residues. The CDR3 sequence: CASSFSYGRDQFF. CDR3 DNA sequence: TGTGCCAGCAGTTTTAGCTACGGGCGGGACCAGTTCTTC.